A selection of T cell receptor beta chains follows, all from one sample in a study of blood T cells in healthy people across ages. TCRdb itself ran the 5' RACE reads through MiXCR, one entry per CDR3 protein. The profile covers 1,500,000 or so distinct CDR3 sequences, with less than 45% appearing a single time and under 5% taken by the ten largest. Sequencing was done on a sample of blood. Receptors originate from a woman younger than 35 in good health. The CDR3 runs from the conserved cysteine through the conserved F or W. Each record gives: D gene, V gene, clone size, J gene, CDR3 protein, CDR3 DNA. A D gene is named only where the DNA matches it firmly. Expanded clones get a size class; other rows say once, few or many, or leave the size out.

>-|TRBV30|-|TRBJ1-2
CAWSSVFYGYTF
TGTGCCTGGAGTTCAGTTTTCTATGGCTACACCTTC
>TRBD2|TRBV7-2|-|TRBJ2-5
CASSFLGERGVPQETQYF
TGTGCCAGCAGCTTCCTAGGGGAGCGGGGGGTTCCTCAAGAGACCCAGTACTTC
>-|TRBV15|-|TRBJ1-2
CATSRDLNPANYGYTF
TGTGCCACCAGCAGAGATTTAAACCCAGCTAACTATGGCTACACCTTC
>-|TRBV6-1|once|TRBJ1-1
CASSYTKNTEAFF
TGTGCCAGCAGTTATACCAAGAACACTGAAGCTTTCTTT
>-|TRBV2|-|TRBJ2-5
CASTPGTIQETQYF
TGTGCCAGCACCCCCGGGACAATTCAAGAGACCCAGTACTTC
>-|TRBV21-1|few|TRBJ1-1
CASSKPRDLGSEAFF
TGTGCCAGCAGCAAACCTCGGGACCTTGGGAGTGAAGCTTTCTTT
>-|TRBV20-1|many|TRBJ2-5
CSARDMLVRETQYF
TGCAGTGCTAGAGATATGCTCGTTCGGGAGACCCAGTACTTC
>-|TRBV7-2|-|TRBJ2-5
CASSLRGAVIQETQYF
TGTGCCAGCAGCTTGCGTGGAGCGGTGATACAAGAGACCCAGTACTTC
>TRBD1|TRBV20-1|few|TRBJ1-2
CSASHPRDSNYGYTF
TGCAGTGCTAGCCACCCCCGGGACAGCAACTATGGCTACACCTTC
>-|TRBV20-1|-|TRBJ1-2
CSASPGGGTNYGYTF
TGCAGTGCTAGCCCCGGGGGGGGAACTAACTATGGCTACACCTTC
>-|TRBV7-2|-|TRBJ2-3
CASSQGPGATDTQYF
TGTGCCAGCAGCCAGGGACCGGGGGCGACAGATACGCAGTATTTT
>TRBD2|TRBV6-5|few|TRBJ2-1
CASSPQLAGHEQFF
TGTGCCAGCAGCCCCCAACTAGCGGGGCATGAGCAGTTCTTC
>-|TRBV27|-|TRBJ2-7
CASSSRSGGSYEQYF
TGTGCCAGCAGTTCTAGATCGGGTGGTTCCTACGAGCAGTACTTC
>-|TRBV20-1|-|TRBJ2-1
CSARAGATAYNEQFF
TGCAGTGCTCGTGCCGGGGCTACTGCCTACAATGAGCAGTTCTTC
>-|TRBV6-5|-|TRBJ1-2
CASSYERNYGYTF
TGTGCCAGCAGTTACGAGCGTAACTATGGCTACACCTTC
>TRBD1|TRBV10-2|-|TRBJ2-7
CASSTGGKYEQYF
TGCGCCAGCTCGACAGGGGGCAAGTACGAGCAGTACTTC
>-|TRBV20-1|few|TRBJ1-5
CSARPPGGNQPQHF
TGCAGTGCTAGACCCCCGGGGGGAAATCAGCCCCAGCATTTT
>-|TRBV5-1|few|TRBJ2-3
CASSFRATPAGPNTDTQYF
TGCGCCAGCAGCTTCCGGGCGACACCGGCAGGACCAAACACAGATACGCAGTATTTT
>-|TRBV6-1|-|TRBJ1-5
CASSEGLGNQPQHF
TGTGCCAGCAGTGAGGGGTTGGGCAATCAGCCCCAGCATTTT
>TRBD1|TRBV20-1|-|TRBJ2-1
CSARVGTGYNEQFF
TGCAGTGCTAGAGTCGGGACAGGGTACAATGAGCAGTTCTTC
>-|TRBV3-1|many|TRBJ1-6
CASSQDRGNNSPLHF
TGTGCCAGCAGCCAAGATCGGGGGAATAATTCACCCCTCCACTTT
>TRBD2|TRBV20-1|many|TRBJ2-1
CSESSGEYNEQFF
TGCAGCGAATCTAGCGGAGAATACAATGAGCAGTTCTTC
>-|TRBV5-1|few|TRBJ1-5
CASSLGEQDSNQPQHF
TGCGCCAGCAGCTTGGGGGAACAGGATAGCAATCAGCCCCAGCATTTT
>TRBD1|TRBV7-3|few|TRBJ2-3
CASSLQTGATDTQYF
TGTGCCAGCAGCTTGCAGACAGGGGCGACAGATACGCAGTATTTT
>-|TRBV28|few|TRBJ2-3
CASSWRDSDTQYF
TGTGCCAGCAGTTGGCGGGATTCGGATACGCAGTATTTT
>-|TRBV11-2|-|TRBJ1-4
CASSRRGSGVPNEKLFF
TGTGCCAGCAGCCGGAGGGGATCGGGCGTTCCTAATGAAAAACTGTTTTTT
>-|TRBV29-1|-|TRBJ2-1
CSVEFYFYNEQFF
TGCAGCGTTGAATTTTATTTCTACAATGAGCAGTTCTTC
>-|TRBV5-1|-|TRBJ2-7
CASGFLASFYEQYF
TGCGCCAGCGGATTCTTAGCTAGCTTCTACGAGCAGTACTTC
>TRBD2|TRBV11-1|-|TRBJ2-3
CASSLTGREGQDTQYF
TGTGCCAGCAGCTTAACGGGGCGGGAGGGCCAGGATACGCAGTATTTT
>-|TRBV6-2/TRBV6-3|many|TRBJ1-5
CASSYGGQGNQPQHF
TGTGCCAGCAGTTATGGTGGACAAGGCAATCAGCCCCAGCATTTT
>-|TRBV7-2|-|TRBJ1-2
CASSSRPGITGGYTF
TGTGCCAGCAGCTCGAGACCTGGGATTACGGGGGGCTACACCTTC
>TRBD2|TRBV7-2|-|TRBJ2-1
CASSWLLAGGWNEQFF
TGTGCCAGCAGCTGGCTACTAGCGGGAGGGTGGAATGAGCAGTTCTTC
>TRBD1|TRBV14|few|TRBJ1-2
CASRQTGTGGGYTF
TGTGCCAGCAGACAAACCGGGACAGGGGGCGGCTACACCTTC
>-|TRBV6-2/TRBV6-3|once|TRBJ2-1
CASSYSRRDISYNEQFF
TGTGCCAGCAGTTACAGCCGCCGGGACATCTCCTACAATGAGCAGTTCTTC
>-|TRBV5-5|few|TRBJ2-7
CASSLGTFAYEQYF
TGTGCCAGCAGCTTGGGTACGTTCGCCTACGAGCAGTACTTC
>-|TRBV2|few|TRBJ1-1
CASRGFEAFF
TGTGCCAGCAGGGGGTTTGAAGCTTTCTTT
>TRBD2|TRBV6-4|few|TRBJ2-7
CASSDTSGSSYNEQYF
TGTGCCAGCAGTGACACGAGCGGGAGCTCCTACAATGAGCAGTACTTC
>-|TRBV28|many|TRBJ1-1
CASSSPGLNTEAFF
TGTGCCAGCAGTTCTCCCGGGCTGAACACTGAAGCTTTCTTT
>-|TRBV4-3|-|TRBJ2-5
CASSQTWGLETQYF
TGCGCCAGCAGCCAAACCTGGGGGTTAGAGACCCAGTACTTC
>TRBD2|TRBV19|-|TRBJ2-1
CASSKGLAGQNEQFF
TGTGCCAGTAGTAAGGGACTAGCGGGCCAAAATGAGCAGTTCTTC
>-|TRBV28|few|TRBJ1-1
CASSSFGGRMNTEAFF
TGTGCCAGCAGTTCCTTTGGGGGCCGAATGAACACTGAAGCTTTCTTT
>-|TRBV20-1|few|TRBJ1-5
CSATMGGPPQHF
TGCAGTGCCACAATGGGGGGTCCTCCCCAGCATTTT
>TRBD2|TRBV12-3/TRBV12-4|-|TRBJ2-5
CAGSKNGLVQETQYF
TGTGCCGGCAGCAAGAACGGACTAGTACAAGAGACCCAGTACTTC
>TRBD2|TRBV13|-|TRBJ2-7
CASSCWSSGPYEQYF
TGTGCCAGCAGCTGCTGGTCTAGCGGGCCCTACGAGCAGTACTTC
>-|TRBV4-1|few|TRBJ1-2
CASSQEVRIYGYTF
TGCGCCAGCAGCCAAGAAGTCAGGATCTATGGCTACACCTTC
>TRBD2|TRBV18|-|TRBJ2-5
CTSSPGGDSQYF
TGTACCAGCTCCCCGGGAGGGGATAGTCAGTACTTC
>-|TRBV7-9|-|TRBJ1-4
CASSLARDVGKLFF
TGTGCCAGCAGCTTGGCAAGGGATGTTGGAAAACTGTTTTTT
>-|TRBV7-2|-|TRBJ1-5
CASSLGVVMGNQPQHF
TGTGCCAGCAGCTTAGGAGTAGTAATGGGCAATCAGCCCCAGCATTTT
>-|TRBV3-1|many|TRBJ1-2
CASSIDTYYGYTF
TGTGCCAGCAGCATTGACACGTATTATGGCTACACCTTC
>-|TRBV6-1|many|TRBJ2-7
CASSEGLAYEQYF
TGTGCCAGCAGTGAAGGGTTAGCTTACGAGCAGTACTTC
>TRBD2|TRBV29-1|few|TRBJ2-1
CSVEVGREGFYNEQFF
TGCAGCGTTGAAGTTGGACGGGAGGGCTTCTACAATGAGCAGTTCTTC
>TRBD2|TRBV7-2|many|TRBJ2-4
CASSLVAGGAKNIQYF
TGTGCCAGCAGCTTAGTTGCGGGAGGAGCCAAAAACATTCAGTACTTC
>-|TRBV20-1|-|TRBJ2-1
CSARDFPEQFF
TGCAGTGCTCGGGACTTCCCGGAGCAGTTCTTC
>-|TRBV10-2|-|TRBJ2-7
CASSDQDIAYNEQYF
TGCGCCAGCAGTGATCAGGATATTGCCTACAATGAGCAGTACTTC
>-|TRBV21-1|few|TRBJ2-3
CASSKSLAGGPDTQYF
TGTGCCAGCAGCAAGTCCCTAGCGGGGGGACCAGATACGCAGTATTTT
>-|TRBV20-1|-|TRBJ2-3
CSPTPGQLGDTQYF
TGCAGTCCCACCCCGGGGCAGCTGGGAGATACGCAGTATTTT
>-|TRBV20-1|-|TRBJ1-2
CSARRSGEAGYTF
TGCAGTGCTAGAAGGTCAGGGGAAGCTGGCTACACCTTC
>-|TRBV7-9|-|TRBJ2-3
CASRREFGTDTQYF
TGTGCCAGCAGGAGGGAATTCGGCACAGATACGCAGTATTTT
>-|TRBV27|-|TRBJ1-1
CASSFLGAGMNTEAFF
TGTGCCAGCAGTTTTTTGGGGGCTGGAATGAACACTGAAGCTTTCTTT